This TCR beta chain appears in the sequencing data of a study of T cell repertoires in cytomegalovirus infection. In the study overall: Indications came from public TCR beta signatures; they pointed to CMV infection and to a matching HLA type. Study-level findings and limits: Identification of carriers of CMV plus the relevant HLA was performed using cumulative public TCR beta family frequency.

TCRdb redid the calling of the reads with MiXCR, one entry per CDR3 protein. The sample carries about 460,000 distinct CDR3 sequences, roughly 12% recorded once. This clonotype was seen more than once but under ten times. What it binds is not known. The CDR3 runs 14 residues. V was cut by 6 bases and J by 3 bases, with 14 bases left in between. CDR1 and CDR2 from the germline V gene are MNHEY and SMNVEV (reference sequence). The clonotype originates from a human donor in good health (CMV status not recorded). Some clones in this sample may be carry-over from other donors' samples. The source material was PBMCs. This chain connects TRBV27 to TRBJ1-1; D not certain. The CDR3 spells CASSVLVGYTEAFF. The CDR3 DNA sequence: TGTGCCAGCAGCGTCCTAGTGGGCTACACTGAAGCTTTCTTT.